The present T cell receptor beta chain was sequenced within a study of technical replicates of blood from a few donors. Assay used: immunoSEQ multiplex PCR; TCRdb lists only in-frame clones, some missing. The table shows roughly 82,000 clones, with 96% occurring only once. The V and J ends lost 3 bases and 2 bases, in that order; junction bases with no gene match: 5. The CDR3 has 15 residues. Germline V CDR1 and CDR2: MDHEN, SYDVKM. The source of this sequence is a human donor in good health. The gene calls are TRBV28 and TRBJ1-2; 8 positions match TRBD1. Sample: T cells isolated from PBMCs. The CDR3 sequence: CASSFSGTGNYGYTF. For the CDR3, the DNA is TGTGCCAGCAGTTTCTCCGGGACAGGAAACTATGGCTACACCTTC.